The 15 T cell receptor beta chains listed next were all sequenced from one sample in a study of T cell changes during pregnancy in multiple sclerosis. Assay used: immunoSEQ multiplex PCR; TCRdb lists only in-frame clones, some missing. The repertoire holds approximately 71,000 clones, roughly nine tenths seen once, with approximately 1.2% in the top ten. Here the sequenced sample was peripheral blood, taken in the third trimester of pregnancy. These receptors were collected from a female donor with multiple sclerosis, enrolled in a pregnancy study.

This clone has only one observation. The V call is TRBV30, the J call TRBJ2-7, with 9 bases identical to TRBD1. CDR3 length: 15 residues. Germline CDR1 GTSNPN, CDR2 SVGIG (reference sequence). V gave up 1 base and J gave up 4 bases; unmatched junction bases: 8. CDR3 region: CAWSGPGTGKYEQYF. CDR3 bases: TGTGCCTGGAGTGGGCCCGGGACAGGGAAATACGAGCAGTACTTC.

This clone appeared a few times. The chain is built from TRBV19 and TRBJ1-5; tentative D call: TRBD1 (5 bases). V was shortened by 8 bases and J by 0 bases, with 11 bases between the two germline ends. Looked up from germline, CDR1 is LNHDA and CDR2 is SQIVND (reference sequence). The CDR3 sequence is 14 residues long. The CDR3 region has the DNA TGTGCCAGTTCGGGGGTGGGTAGCAATCAGCCCCAGCATTTT. Its protein is CASSGVGSNQPQHF.

The V call is TRBV28, the J call TRBJ2-7; D might be TRBD2 (6 bases). There are 15 residues in the CDR3. V lost 6 bases and J 0 bases, leaving 15 bases between the germline ends. Per germline, CDR1 MDHEN and CDR2 SYDVKM. Here the CDR3 reads CASSTRGAGSYEQYF. DNA of the CDR3: TGTGCCAGCAGCACGAGGGGAGCGGGCTCCTACGAGCAGTACTTC.

This rearrangement joins TRBV28 to TRBJ1-2; TRBD1 matches at 8 bases. The CDR3 has 16 amino acids. With 3 bases clipped from V and 0 bases from J, the junction kept 6 bases outside the gene matches. Germline V lookup: CDR1 MDHEN, CDR2 SYDVKM. The CDR3 bases are TGTGCCAGCAGTTTCGGGACAGGAACAGCTAACTATGGCTACACCTTC. It is translated as CASSFGTGTANYGYTF.

The chain carries TRBV19 and TRBJ2-3; the match to TRBD2 covers 14 bases. J was trimmed by 6 bases and V by 2 bases; bases with no gene match: 4. This CDR3 comprises 16 residues. Germline assignment: CDR1 LNHDA and CDR2 SQIVND (reference sequence). CDR3 in DNA: TGTGCCAGTAGTATAAGACTAGCGGGAGGGGTTGATACGCAGTATTTT. Residues: CASSIRLAGGVDTQYF.

Concerning this clone itself: At one of its ends the junction is not consistent with the germline gene, which may arise from a read error. The chain combines TRBV2 with TRBJ2-4; TRBD1 agrees at 8 bases. The CDR3 spans 10 residues. Looked up from germline, CDR1 is SNHLY and CDR2 is FYNNEI. For the CDR3, the DNA is TGTGCCAGCAGTGAAGAAACAGGGGGATTC. Its protein product is CASSEETGGF.

The gene calls are TRBV5-1 and TRBJ2-5; possible D gene TRBD1, 5 bases. The CDR3 has 15 residues. CDR1 is SGHRS, CDR2 YFSETQ, per germline. V gave up 1 base and J gave up 4 bases, with 14 bases separating them. CDR3: CASSLIWGSGETQYF. CDR3 nucleotide sequence: TGCGCCAGCAGCTTGATCTGGGGCTCGGGAGAGACCCAGTACTTC. Complete variable domain (other parts from reference TRBV5-1 and TRBJ2-5): KAGVTQTPRYLIKTRGQQVTLSCSPISGHRSVSWYQQTPGQGLQFLFEYFSETQRNKGNFPGRFSGRQFSNSRSEMNVSTLELGDSALYLCASSLIWGSGETQYFGPGTRLLVL.

The J gene is TRBJ1-1, the V gene TRBV6-1; 10 nucleotides match TRBD1. With 0 bases clipped from V and 7 bases from J, the junction kept 8 bases outside the gene matches. The germline CDR1 and CDR2 sequences are MNHNS and SASEGT. The CDR3 spans 16 residues. The CDR3 loop is CASSEALRQGASEAFF. In nucleotides, the CDR3 is TGTGCCAGCAGTGAAGCGCTTCGACAGGGGGCGAGTGAAGCTTTCTTT.

The chain has TRBV28 and TRBJ2-6; D perhaps matches TRBD1 (5 bases). Trimming pared 6 bases from V and 0 bases from J, leaving 9 bases between. Germline lookup yields CDR1 MDHEN and CDR2 SYDVKM. The CDR3 has 15 amino acids. The chain's CDR3 is CASSRQFSGANVLTF. CDR3 DNA sequence: TGTGCCAGCAGCCGACAGTTCTCTGGGGCCAACGTCCTGACTTTC.

The chain is built from TRBV5-1 and TRBJ2-1; D not certain. Germline V CDR1 and CDR2: SGHRS, YFSETQ. With 0 bases removed from V and 0 bases from J, the gap between germline ends came to 7 bases. This CDR3 is 15 amino acids long. The CDR3 nucleotides are TGCGCCAGCAGCTTGGGACTGAGCTCCTACAATGAGCAGTTCTTC. Residues: CASSLGLSSYNEQFF.

Concerning this clone: The same CDR3 can be traced to other DNA sequences in this sample. The V gene is TRBV5-4, the J gene TRBJ2-1; the D gene is possibly TRBD2 (6 bases). The germline V gene has CDR1 SGHNT and CDR2 YYREEE (reference sequence). This CDR3 has 14 amino acids. The V gene lost 2 bases and the J gene lost 10 bases, with 16 bases spanning the gap. CDR3 loop: CASSFPTRLEEQFF. The CDR3 nucleotides are TGTGCCAGCAGCTTTCCGACCAGACTAGAGGAGCAGTTCTTC.

The chain recombines TRBV11-2 with TRBJ2-5; TRBD2 agrees at 11 bases. Germline lookup yields CDR1 SGHAT and CDR2 FQNNGV. This CDR3 is built from 16 residues. Germline trimming cut 3 bases from V and 1 base from J; bases unmatched to any gene: 4. The CDR3 loop is CASSFTSGGLQETQYF. CDR3 sequence (DNA): TGTGCCAGCAGCTTCACTAGCGGGGGACTCCAAGAGACCCAGTACTTC.

In this sample, this clone turned up once. The chain is built from TRBV7-2 and TRBJ2-7; TRBD2 agrees at 11 bases. The CDR3 sequence is 14 residues long. Germline CDR1 is SGHTA and CDR2 is FQGNSA. V shed 0 bases and J 6 bases; nucleotides not matched to a gene: 1. CDR3 loop: CASSLASGRAEQYF. The CDR3 region has the DNA TGTGCCAGCAGCTTAGCTAGCGGGAGGGCCGAGCAGTACTTC.

The chain couples TRBV7-3 to TRBJ2-7, with TRBD2 matching over 7 bases. Germline-derived CDR1 and CDR2 are SGHTA and FQGTGA. The trim removed 5 bases at V and 8 bases at J, leaving 15 bases unmatched. The CDR3 extends over 15 amino acids. The CDR3 nucleotides are TGTGCCAGCAGCGTAGACCGGGACTACCAAAGCAAGCAGTACTTC. This codes for CASSVDRDYQSKQYF.

The V and J genes are TRBV11-2 and TRBJ2-7; a weak D match, TRBD2 (6 bases). CDR1 is SGHAT and CDR2 is FQNNGV in the germline V gene. The V end was cut by 1 base, the J end by 7 bases, with 11 bases between. CDR3 length equals 13 residues. CDR3 residues: CASSLAGVGEQYF. CDR3 DNA sequence: TGTGCCAGCAGCTTAGCGGGAGTGGGGGAGCAGTACTTC.